These 28 T cell receptor beta chains share one sample of origin, sequenced in a study of T cells in placental villitis. The libraries were made with immunoSEQ v4. Libraries were prepared by immunoSEQ multiplex PCR; TCRdb keeps only in-frame clonotypes and omits some of them. The sample records 6,000 to 8,000 clones, 78% being singletons. Material for sequencing was placental tissue containing maternal and fetal cells. The receptors come from a human patient with infectious villitis; the placental T cells may come from both mother and fetus.

A few counts support this clone. The gene calls are TRBV12-3 or TRBV12-4 and TRBJ1-2; possibly TRBD1 for D (5 bases). Trimming left V 5 bases short and J 10 bases short, with 17 bases between. The CDR3 extends over 13 amino acids. The DNA of the CDR3 is TGTGCCAGCAGTCGGGACGGCCCTTTTGACTACACCTTC. Its protein product is CASSRDGPFDYTF.

This clone came up a few times. V is TRBV5-4 and J is TRBJ2-7; D is unclear. CDR3 length: 15 amino acids. Trimming removed 4 bases at V and 2 bases at J, with 16 bases between. CDR1 and CDR2 from the germline V gene are SGHNT and YYREEE (reference sequence). The CDR3 DNA follows: TGTGCCAGCAGCCCGCATCCCCGCCTCACCTACGAGCAGTACTTC. Translation: CASSPHPRLTYEQYF.

This clone has only a few counts. V gene TRBV7-2 combines with J gene TRBJ1-1; D uncertain. Germline lookup yields CDR1 SGHTA and CDR2 FQGNSA. The CDR3 contains 14 residues. With 2 bases removed from V and 7 bases from J, the gap between germline ends came to 14 bases. The chain's CDR3 is CASSLQEYGSEAFF. The CDR3 nucleotides read TGTGCCAGCAGCTTACAGGAATATGGGAGTGAAGCTTTCTTT.

J is TRBJ2-7 and V is TRBV9; D is perhaps TRBD1 (5 bases). The V gene lost 0 bases and the J gene lost 2 bases, with 18 bases spanning the gap. Germline CDR1 is SGDLS and CDR2 is YYNGEE. The CDR3 is made up of 17 amino acids. CDR3 loop: CASSVDLGAAGTYEQYF. The CDR3 nucleotides read TGTGCCAGCAGCGTAGACTTAGGGGCCGCAGGAACCTACGAGCAGTACTTC.

The chain links TRBV3-1 (or the pseudogene TRBV3-2) to TRBJ1-6; a possible D gene is TRBD1 (6 bases). The CDR3 has 14 amino acids. V shed 2 bases and J shed 11 bases, with 13 bases lying between them. Germline CDR1 reads LGHDT; CDR2 reads YNNKEL (reference sequence). The DNA for the CDR3 is TGTGCCAGCAGCCAAAAGGGGACACGGCCACCCCTCCACTTT. Encoded protein: CASSQKGTRPPLHF.

The chain couples TRBV14 to TRBJ1-1; a possible D gene is TRBD1 (6 bases). This CDR3 region has 11 residues. Trimming shortened V by 6 bases and J by 12 bases, and 14 bases separated the two germline ends. Germline V gene data show CDR1 as SGHDN and CDR2 as FVKESK. The chain's CDR3 is CASSHGTRTFF. CDR3 sequence (DNA): TGTGCCAGCAGTCACGGGACAAGAACTTTCTTT.

This chain connects TRBV7-8 to TRBJ1-1, with a tentative D call TRBD1 (5 bases). Looked up from germline, CDR1 is SGHVS and CDR2 is FQNEAQ. The CDR3 runs 15 residues. Trimming left V 4 bases short and J 0 bases short, with 12 bases between. The CDR3 sequence: CASSYRGLMNTEAFF. The CDR3 DNA is TGTGCCAGCAGCTATAGGGGCCTAATGAACACTGAAGCTTTCTTT.

The rearrangement joins TRBV5-1 to TRBJ1-1, with 7 bases that match TRBD1. The germline V gene encodes CDR1 SGHRS and CDR2 YFSETQ. The CDR3 extends over 14 amino acids. V lost 6 bases, J lost 0 bases, and 5 bases stayed unmatched. The CDR3 DNA sequence: TGCGCCAGCACCTGGACAGGACTGAACACTGAAGCTTTCTTT. Translated: CASTWTGLNTEAFF.

The CDR3, as DNA: TGTGCCAGCAGGCACGGGACTAGTGATACGCAGTATTTT. Protein product: CASRHGTSDTQYF. The genes are TRBV3-1 (or the pseudogene TRBV3-2) and TRBJ2-3; 8 bases align to TRBD2. Germline V gives CDR1 LGHDT, CDR2 YNNKEL (reference sequence). Unmatched junction bases numbered 5, after V lost 6 bases and J lost 6 bases. The CDR3 is made up of 13 amino acids.

This chain joins TRBV4-3 and TRBJ1-4; 10 bases line up with TRBD1. The CDR3 spans 18 residues. V gave up 6 bases and J gave up 8 bases; unmatched junction bases: 18. Germline V gene lookup returns CDR1 LGHNA and CDR2 YSLEER. The CDR3 DNA sequence: TGCGCCAGCAGTCTGACAGGGGGCGTTCAACGCGGAAGGGAAAAACTGTTTTTT. Residues: CASSLTGGVQRGREKLFF.

This chain links TRBV3-1 (or the pseudogene TRBV3-2) with TRBJ1-4; 8 nucleotides line up with TRBD1. CDR3 length: 14 amino acids. V gave up 4 bases and J gave up 8 bases; unmatched junction bases: 6. Germline V gene data show CDR1 as LGHDT and CDR2 as YNNKEL (reference sequence). CDR3 in DNA: TGTGCCAGCAGCCCATCGGACAGGGACGAAAAACTGTTTTTT. It translates to CASSPSDRDEKLFF.

The J gene is TRBJ1-1, the V gene TRBV28; D gene uncertain. Germline V lookup: CDR1 MDHEN, CDR2 SYDVKM. This CDR3 is built from 14 residues. Trimming took 5 bases from V and 0 from J, leaving 10 bases between them. The CDR3 bases are TGTGCCAGCAGTCCACAAGATATGAACACTGAAGCTTTCTTT. This codes for CASSPQDMNTEAFF. The full variable domain, completed using reference TRBV28 and TRBJ1-1, is DVKVTQSSRYLVKRTGEKVFLECVQDMDHENMFWYRQDPGLGLRLIYFSYDVKMKEKGDIPEGYSVSREKKERFSLILESASTNQTSMYLCASSPQDMNTEAFFGQGTRLTVV.

The chain couples TRBV28 to TRBJ2-2; no definite D call. The CDR3 length is 14 residues. The V gene's germline CDR1 is MDHEN and CDR2 SYDVKM. V gave up 5 bases and J gave up 6 bases, with 13 bases separating them. The CDR3 loop reads CASSPTSNSGELFF. CDR3 bases: TGTGCCAGCAGTCCTACTTCTAATTCCGGGGAGCTGTTTTTT. The full variable domain, completed using reference TRBV28 and TRBJ2-2, is DVKVTQSSRYLVKRTGEKVFLECVQDMDHENMFWYRQDPGLGLRLIYFSYDVKMKEKGDIPEGYSVSREKKERFSLILESASTNQTSMYLCASSPTSNSGELFFGEGSRLTVL.

The chain carries TRBV9 and TRBJ2-1, with D tentatively TRBD2 (7 bases). The CDR3 length is 16 residues. Per germline, CDR1 SGDLS and CDR2 YYNGEE. Trimming shortened V by 0 bases and J by 0 bases, and 10 bases separated the two germline ends. The CDR3 DNA sequence: TGTGCCAGCAGCGTAGAAGGGGGGGGCTCCTACAATGAGCAGTTCTTC. Protein sequence: CASSVEGGGSYNEQFF.

CDR3 protein: CASSQANTEGPKVEAFF. In DNA form, the CDR3 reads TGCGCCAGCAGCCAAGCTAACACCGAGGGCCCGAAGGTTGAAGCTTTCTTT. The V call is TRBV4-1, the J call TRBJ1-1; D uncertain. With 1 base removed from V and 7 bases from J, the gap between germline ends came to 22 bases. There are 17 residues in the CDR3. Germline V gene lookup returns CDR1 MGHRA and CDR2 YSYEKL.

As for this clone: One junction end does not reproduce the germline sequence, and a read error may be involved. The chain carries TRBV5-1 and TRBJ1-3; a weak D match, TRBD1 (5 bases). This CDR3 comprises 17 residues. Looked up from germline, CDR1 is SGHRS and CDR2 is YFSETQ. DNA of the CDR3: TGCGCCAGCAACTTGGGGCTAGGCCCGATCTCTGGAAACACCATATATTTT. The encoded protein is CASNLGLGPISGNTIYF.

The chain links TRBV7-2 to TRBJ1-4; TRBD1 matches at 9 bases. Looked up from germline, CDR1 is SGHTA and CDR2 is FQGNSA. This CDR3 has 13 residues. V lost 3 bases, J lost 7 bases, and 0 bases stayed unmatched. In DNA, the CDR3 is TGTGCCAGCAGCTTGACAGGGGGTGAAAAACTGTTTTTT. Amino acids: CASSLTGGEKLFF.

This chain joins TRBV7-2 and TRBJ2-3, with TRBD2 as a possible D gene (5 bases). Trimming left V 1 base short and J 0 bases short, with 11 bases between. This CDR3 has 16 residues. Germline CDR1 reads SGHTA; CDR2 reads FQGNSA. Here the CDR3 reads CASSLGPRVSTDTQYF. CDR3 nucleotides: TGTGCCAGCAGCTTAGGTCCGAGGGTAAGCACAGATACGCAGTATTTT.

By share, this clone ranks as large. The V call is TRBV10-3, the J call TRBJ2-2; 9 nucleotides agree with TRBD1. The CDR3 covers 18 residues. Germline V CDR1 and CDR2: ENHRY, SYGVKD. Unmatched junction bases numbered 15, after V lost 5 bases and J lost 5 bases. The CDR3 DNA reads as TGTGCCATCAGTCCCTCTAGACCGGACAGGGGTGGGACCGGGGAGCTGTTTTTT. Amino acids: CAISPSRPDRGGTGELFF.

The chain couples TRBV24-1 to TRBJ1-2; possibly TRBD1 for D (6 bases). Germline loops: CDR1 KGHDR, CDR2 SFDVKD. Trimming shortened V by 0 bases and J by 1 base, and 11 bases separated the two germline ends. This CDR3 has 16 amino acids. The CDR3 region is CATSDLRGLSNYGYTF. For the CDR3, the DNA is TGTGCCACCAGTGATTTGCGGGGGCTCAGTAACTATGGCTACACCTTC.

The chain recombines TRBV10-1 with TRBJ2-7; TRBD1 agrees at 8 bases. Germline lookup yields CDR1 WNHNN and CDR2 SYGVQD (reference sequence). With 4 bases clipped from V and 9 bases from J, the junction kept 17 bases outside the gene matches. This CDR3 contains 16 residues. CDR3 amino acids: CASSGNDPTGGWGQYF. The CDR3 bases are TGCGCCAGCAGTGGGAACGACCCAACAGGGGGTTGGGGGCAGTACTTC.

The chain employs TRBV6-5 and TRBJ1-6; unclear D gene. This CDR3 region has 13 residues. Between the trimmed V and J ends, which lost 2 bases and 8 bases, there was a span of 7 bases. The germline CDR1 and CDR2 sequences are MNHEY and SVGAGI. CDR3 amino acids: CASSYGSHSPLHF. CDR3 nucleotide sequence: TGTGCCAGCAGTTACGGCAGCCATTCACCCCTCCACTTT.

This clone was counted a few times. This rearrangement joins TRBV7-9 to TRBJ2-7, with D uncertain. This CDR3 region has 11 residues. The germline V gene encodes CDR1 SEHNR and CDR2 FQNEAQ (reference sequence). The germline V and J ends were trimmed by 5 bases and 4 bases, with 6 bases remaining between them. CDR3 in amino acids: CASSGVYEQYF. The CDR3 DNA sequence: TGTGCCAGCAGCGGGGTATACGAGCAGTACTTC.

A remark on this clone: This may be a read error, as it is one base from a much larger clone. Different DNA sequences within this sample yield the same CDR3. CDR3 sequence: CASSSATTGSEQYF. In DNA, the CDR3 is TGTGCCAGCAGCTCCGCGACGACAGGATCCGAGCAGTACTTC. The rearrangement links TRBV7-9 to TRBJ2-7; the D gene is possibly TRBD1 (6 bases). Trimming pared 4 bases from V and 6 bases from J, leaving 16 bases between. Germline V gives CDR1 SEHNR, CDR2 FQNEAQ (reference sequence). CDR3 length: 14 residues.

V and J are TRBV10-3 and TRBJ1-3, with D possibly TRBD1 on 5 matching bases. Germline V CDR1 and CDR2: ENHRY, SYGVKD. The V gene lost 2 bases and the J gene lost 7 bases, with 18 bases spanning the gap. The CDR3 contains 16 residues. CDR3 region: CAISEPEQVRKNTIYF. CDR3 sequence (DNA): TGTGCCATCAGTGAGCCTGAACAGGTTAGGAAGAACACCATATATTTT.

The CDR3 DNA follows: TGTGCCAGTAGTCCCGAAATACACACTGAAGCTTTCTTT. Protein: CASSPEIHTEAFF. The V gene is TRBV19, the J gene TRBJ1-1; no clear D. CDR1 is LNHDA and CDR2 is SQIVND in the germline V gene (reference sequence). Trimming took 5 bases from V and 3 from J, leaving 10 bases between them. The CDR3 runs to 13 residues.

The chain combines TRBV7-9 with TRBJ1-6; the D gene is possibly TRBD1 (5 bases). CDR1 SEHNR and CDR2 FQNEAQ come from the germline V gene (reference sequence). The CDR3 spans 14 residues. V lost 4 bases to trimming and J lost 6 bases, with 10 bases between them. The CDR3 loop is CASSWGGTNSPLHF. The CDR3 nucleotides are TGTGCCAGCAGCTGGGGAGGGACTAATTCACCCCTCCACTTT.

This chain uses TRBV9 with TRBJ1-6, with TRBD1 as a possible D gene (5 bases). Trimming cost V 0 bases and J 7 bases, with 17 bases left between them. This CDR3 has 17 residues. Germline CDR1 is SGDLS and CDR2 is YYNGEE. The CDR3 sequence is CASSVDKGRMGNSPLHF. CDR3 bases: TGTGCCAGCAGCGTAGATAAGGGGAGGATGGGAAATTCACCCCTCCACTTT.